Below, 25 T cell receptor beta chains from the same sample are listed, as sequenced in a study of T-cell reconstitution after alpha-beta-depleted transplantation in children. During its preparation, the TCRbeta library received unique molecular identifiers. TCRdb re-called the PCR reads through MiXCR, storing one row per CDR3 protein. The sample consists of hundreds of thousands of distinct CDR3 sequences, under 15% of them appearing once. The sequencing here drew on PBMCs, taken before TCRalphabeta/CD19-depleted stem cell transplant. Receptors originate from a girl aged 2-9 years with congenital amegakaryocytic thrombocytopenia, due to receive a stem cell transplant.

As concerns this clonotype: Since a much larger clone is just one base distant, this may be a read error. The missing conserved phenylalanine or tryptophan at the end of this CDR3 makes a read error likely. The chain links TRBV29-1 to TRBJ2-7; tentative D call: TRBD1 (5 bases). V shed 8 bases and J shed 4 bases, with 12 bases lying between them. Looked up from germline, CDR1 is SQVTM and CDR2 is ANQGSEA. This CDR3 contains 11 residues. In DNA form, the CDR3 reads TGCAGCACTTACCAGGGTTACGAGCAGTACCTC. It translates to CSTYQGYEQYL.

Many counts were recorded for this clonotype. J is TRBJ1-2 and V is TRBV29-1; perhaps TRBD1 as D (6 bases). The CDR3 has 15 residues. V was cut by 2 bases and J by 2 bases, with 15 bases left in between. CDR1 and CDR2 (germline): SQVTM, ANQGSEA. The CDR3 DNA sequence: TGCAGCGTTGAATCTCGAAGGGGGGTCAACTATGGCTACACCTTC. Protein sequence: CSVESRRGVNYGYTF.

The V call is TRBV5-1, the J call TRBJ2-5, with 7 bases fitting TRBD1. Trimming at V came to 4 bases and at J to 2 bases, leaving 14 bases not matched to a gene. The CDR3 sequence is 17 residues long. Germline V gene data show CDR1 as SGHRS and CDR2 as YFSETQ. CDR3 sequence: CASSRLDRVDSQETQYF. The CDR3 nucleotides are TGCGCCAGCAGCCGACTCGACAGGGTCGATTCACAAGAGACCCAGTACTTC. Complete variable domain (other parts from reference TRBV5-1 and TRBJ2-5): KAGVTQTPRYLIKTRGQQVTLSCSPISGHRSVSWYQQTPGQGLQFLFEYFSETQRNKGNFPGRFSGRQFSNSRSEMNVSTLELGDSALYLCASSRLDRVDSQETQYFGPGTRLLVL.

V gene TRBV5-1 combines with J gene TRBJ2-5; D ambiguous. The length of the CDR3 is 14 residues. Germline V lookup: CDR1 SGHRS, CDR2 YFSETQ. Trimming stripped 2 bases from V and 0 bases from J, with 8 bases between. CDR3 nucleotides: TGCGCCAGCAGCTTTGCTACAGACCAAGAGACCCAGTACTTC. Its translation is CASSFATDQETQYF.

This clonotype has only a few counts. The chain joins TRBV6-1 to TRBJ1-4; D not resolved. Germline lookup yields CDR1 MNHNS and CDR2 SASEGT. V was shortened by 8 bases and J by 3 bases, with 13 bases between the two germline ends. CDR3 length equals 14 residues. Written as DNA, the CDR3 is TGTGCCAGCGAATCTTCACGATCTAATGAAAAACTGTTTTTT. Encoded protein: CASESSRSNEKLFF.

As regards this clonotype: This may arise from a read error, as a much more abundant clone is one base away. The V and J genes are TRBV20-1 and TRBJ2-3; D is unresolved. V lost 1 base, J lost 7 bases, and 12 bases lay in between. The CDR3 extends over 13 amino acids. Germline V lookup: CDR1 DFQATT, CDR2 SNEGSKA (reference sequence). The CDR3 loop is CSARVLELYTQYF. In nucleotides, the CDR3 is TGCAGTGCTAGAGTTCTGGAACTGTATACGCAGTATTTT.

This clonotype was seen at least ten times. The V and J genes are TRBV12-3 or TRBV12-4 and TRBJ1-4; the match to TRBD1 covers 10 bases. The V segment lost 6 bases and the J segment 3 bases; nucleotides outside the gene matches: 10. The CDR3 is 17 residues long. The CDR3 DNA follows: TGTGCCAGCAGCCGGGACAGGGGCGGCAGGCCTAATGAAAAACTGTTTTTT. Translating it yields CASSRDRGGRPNEKLFF.

Written as DNA, the CDR3 is TGCGCCAGCCATGACCCCGTTGTTTTGAATGAGCAGTTCTTC. Translating gives CASHDPVVLNEQFF. V usage is TRBV10-2 and J usage is TRBJ2-1; D not resolved. In germline, CDR1 is WSHSY, CDR2 SAAADI. The CDR3 covers 14 residues. Trimming stripped 8 bases from V and 7 bases from J, with 18 bases between.

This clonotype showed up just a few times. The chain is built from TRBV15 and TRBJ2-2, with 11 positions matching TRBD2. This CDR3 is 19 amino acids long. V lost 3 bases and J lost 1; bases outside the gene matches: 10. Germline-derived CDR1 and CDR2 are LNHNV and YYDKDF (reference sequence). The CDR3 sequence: CATSRSGLAEDKNTGELFF. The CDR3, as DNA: TGTGCCACCAGCAGGTCGGGACTAGCGGAAGACAAGAACACCGGGGAGCTGTTTTTT.

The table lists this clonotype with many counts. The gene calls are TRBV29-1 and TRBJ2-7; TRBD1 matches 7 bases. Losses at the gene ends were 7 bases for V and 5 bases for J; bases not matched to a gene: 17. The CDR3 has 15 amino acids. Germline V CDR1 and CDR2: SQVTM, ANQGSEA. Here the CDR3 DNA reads TGCAGCGCCACCCTTCGTAGACAGGGTTTAAACGAGCAGTACTTC. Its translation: CSATLRRQGLNEQYF.

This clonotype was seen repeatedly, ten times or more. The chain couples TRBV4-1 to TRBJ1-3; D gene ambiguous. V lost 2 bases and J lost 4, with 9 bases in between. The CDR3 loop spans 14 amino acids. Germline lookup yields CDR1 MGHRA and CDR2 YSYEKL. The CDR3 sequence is CASSQPSRGNTIYF. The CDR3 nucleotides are TGCGCCAGCAGCCAACCTTCTCGGGGAAACACCATATATTTT.

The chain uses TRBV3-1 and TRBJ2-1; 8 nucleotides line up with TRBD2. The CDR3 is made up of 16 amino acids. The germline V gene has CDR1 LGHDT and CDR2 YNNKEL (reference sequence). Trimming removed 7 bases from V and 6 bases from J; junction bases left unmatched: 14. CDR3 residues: CASNSNLGTSINEQFF. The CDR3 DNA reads TGTGCCAGCAACTCCAATCTCGGGACTAGTATCAATGAGCAGTTCTTC.

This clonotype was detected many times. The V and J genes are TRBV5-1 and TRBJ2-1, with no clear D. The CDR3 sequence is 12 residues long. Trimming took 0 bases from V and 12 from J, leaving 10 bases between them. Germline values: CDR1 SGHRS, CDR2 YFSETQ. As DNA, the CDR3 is TGCGCCAGCAGCTTGGCTAGTGGCGGGCAGTTCTTC. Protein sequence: CASSLASGGQFF.

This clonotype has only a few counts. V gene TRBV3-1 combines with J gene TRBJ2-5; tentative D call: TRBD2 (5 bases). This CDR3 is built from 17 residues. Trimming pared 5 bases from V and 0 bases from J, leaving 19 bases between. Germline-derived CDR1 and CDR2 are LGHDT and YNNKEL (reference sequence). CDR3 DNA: TGTGCCAGCAGCAAAATACCGGCCCGGGATCACCAAGAGACCCAGTACTTC. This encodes CASSKIPARDHQETQYF.

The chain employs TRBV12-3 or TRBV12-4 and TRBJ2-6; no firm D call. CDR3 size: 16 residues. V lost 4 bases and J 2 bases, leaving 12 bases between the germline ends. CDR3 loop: CASSSRPSTGANVLTF. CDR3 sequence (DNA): TGTGCCAGCAGTTCGCGACCGTCGACTGGGGCCAACGTCCTGACTTTC.

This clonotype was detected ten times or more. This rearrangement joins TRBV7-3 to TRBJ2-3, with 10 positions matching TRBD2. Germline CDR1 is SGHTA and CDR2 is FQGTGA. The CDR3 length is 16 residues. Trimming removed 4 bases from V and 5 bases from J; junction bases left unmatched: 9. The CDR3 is CASSSLSGRDGDTQYF. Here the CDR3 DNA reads TGTGCCAGCAGCTCCCTCAGCGGGAGGGATGGAGATACGCAGTATTTT.

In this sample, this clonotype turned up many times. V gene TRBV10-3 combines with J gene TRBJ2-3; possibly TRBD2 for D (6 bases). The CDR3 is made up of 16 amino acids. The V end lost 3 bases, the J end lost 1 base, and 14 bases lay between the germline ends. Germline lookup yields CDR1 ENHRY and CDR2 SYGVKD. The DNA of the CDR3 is TGTGCCATCAGTGATATAGGCGGGATGGGCACAGATACGCAGTATTTT. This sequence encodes CAISDIGGMGTDTQYF.

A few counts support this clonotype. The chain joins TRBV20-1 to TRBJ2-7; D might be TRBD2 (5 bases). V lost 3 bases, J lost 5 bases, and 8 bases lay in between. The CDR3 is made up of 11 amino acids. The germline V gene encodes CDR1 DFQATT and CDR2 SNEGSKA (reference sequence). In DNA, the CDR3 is TGCAGTGCTAGGGGGAGACACGAGCAGTACTTC. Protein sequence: CSARGRHEQYF.

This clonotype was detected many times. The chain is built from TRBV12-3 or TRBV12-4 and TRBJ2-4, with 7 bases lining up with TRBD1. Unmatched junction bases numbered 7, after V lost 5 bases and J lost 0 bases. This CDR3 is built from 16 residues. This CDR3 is CASSPGTEGAKNIQYF. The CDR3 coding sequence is TGTGCCAGCAGTCCGGGGACAGAAGGAGCCAAAAACATTCAGTACTTC.

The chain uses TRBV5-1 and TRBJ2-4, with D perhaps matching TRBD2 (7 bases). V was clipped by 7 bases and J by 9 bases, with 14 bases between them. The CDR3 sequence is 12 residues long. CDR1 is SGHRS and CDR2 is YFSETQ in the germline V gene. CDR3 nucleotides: TGCGCCAGCGGCGGGAGAGGGGGCATTCAGTACTTC. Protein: CASGGRGGIQYF.

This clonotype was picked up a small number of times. CDR3 in amino acids: CSVALETDTQYF. The CDR3, as DNA: TGCAGCGTGGCCTTGGAGACAGATACGCAGTATTTT. This rearrangement joins TRBV29-1 to TRBJ2-3; D unclear. The CDR3 has 12 amino acids. Trimming pared 6 bases from V and 3 bases from J, leaving 10 bases between. Germline V gives CDR1 SQVTM, CDR2 ANQGSEA.

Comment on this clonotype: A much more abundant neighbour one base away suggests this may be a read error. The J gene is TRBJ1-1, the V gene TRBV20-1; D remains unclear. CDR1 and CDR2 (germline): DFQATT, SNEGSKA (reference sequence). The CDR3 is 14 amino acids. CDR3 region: CSASTGIVNTEASF. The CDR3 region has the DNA TGCAGTGCTAGCACGGGGATAGTGAACACTGAAGCTTCCTTT.

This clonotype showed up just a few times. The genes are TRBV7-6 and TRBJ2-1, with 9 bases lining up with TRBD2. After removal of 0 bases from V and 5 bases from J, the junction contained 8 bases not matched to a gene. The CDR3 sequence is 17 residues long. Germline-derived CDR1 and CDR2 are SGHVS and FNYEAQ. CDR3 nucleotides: TGTGCCAGCAGCTTAGCCCGCACTAGCGGGCAAAACAATGAGCAGTTCTTC. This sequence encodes CASSLARTSGQNNEQFF.

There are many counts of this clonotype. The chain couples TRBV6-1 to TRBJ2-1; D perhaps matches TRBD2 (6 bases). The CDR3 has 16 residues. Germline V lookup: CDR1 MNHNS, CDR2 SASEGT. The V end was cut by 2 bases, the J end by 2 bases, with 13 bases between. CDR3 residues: CASSESGPPTYNEQFF. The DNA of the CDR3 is TGTGCCAGCAGTGAAAGCGGGCCACCCACCTACAATGAGCAGTTCTTC.

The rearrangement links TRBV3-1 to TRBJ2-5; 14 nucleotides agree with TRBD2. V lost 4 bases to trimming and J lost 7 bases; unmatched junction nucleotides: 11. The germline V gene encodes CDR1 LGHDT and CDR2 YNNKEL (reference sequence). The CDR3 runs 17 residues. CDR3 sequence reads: CASSPLSGLAGVGTQYF. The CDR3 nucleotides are TGTGCCAGCAGCCCACTGTCGGGACTAGCGGGAGTTGGGACCCAGTACTTC.